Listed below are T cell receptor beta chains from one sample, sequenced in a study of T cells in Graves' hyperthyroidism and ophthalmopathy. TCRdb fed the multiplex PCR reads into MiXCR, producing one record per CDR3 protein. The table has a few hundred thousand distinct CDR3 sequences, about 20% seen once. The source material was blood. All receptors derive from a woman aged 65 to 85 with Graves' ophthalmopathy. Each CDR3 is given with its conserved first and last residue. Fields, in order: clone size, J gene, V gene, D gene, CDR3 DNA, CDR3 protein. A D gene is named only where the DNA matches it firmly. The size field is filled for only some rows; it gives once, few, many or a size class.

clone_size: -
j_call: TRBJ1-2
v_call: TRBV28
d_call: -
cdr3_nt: TGTGCCAGCGGGGCCCCTAACTATGGCTACACCTTC
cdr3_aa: CASGAPNYGYTF

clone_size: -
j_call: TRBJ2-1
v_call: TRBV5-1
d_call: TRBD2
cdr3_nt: TGCGCCAGCAGCACAAGGACTAGCGGGAGTAATGAGCAGTTCTTC
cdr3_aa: CASSTRTSGSNEQFF

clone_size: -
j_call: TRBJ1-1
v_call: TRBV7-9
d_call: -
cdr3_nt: TGTGCCAGCAGCGGGAGGGGTGACACTGAAGCTTTCTTT
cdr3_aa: CASSGRGDTEAFF

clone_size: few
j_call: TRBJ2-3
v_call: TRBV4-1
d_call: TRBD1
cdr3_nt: TGCGCCAGCAGCCCTCGACAGGGGCAGGATACGCAGTATTTT
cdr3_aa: CASSPRQGQDTQYF

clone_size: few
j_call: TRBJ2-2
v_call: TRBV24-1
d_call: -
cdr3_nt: TGTGCCACCAGTGTTGTGGGACCCCACACCGGGGAGCTGTTTTTT
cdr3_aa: CATSVVGPHTGELFF

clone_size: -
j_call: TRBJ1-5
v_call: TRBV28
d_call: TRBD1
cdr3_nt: TGTGCCAGCAGTTTATCATCAGGGACAGGGACCGGGCCCCAGCATTTT
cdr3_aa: CASSLSSGTGTGPQHF

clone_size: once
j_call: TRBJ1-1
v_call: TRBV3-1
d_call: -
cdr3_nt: TGTGCCAGCAGCCGGACGAGACAGGAAGCTTTCTTT
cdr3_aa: CASSRTRQEAFF

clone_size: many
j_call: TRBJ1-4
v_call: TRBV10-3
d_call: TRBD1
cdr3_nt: TGTGCCATTACAGGGGGCAGGGGTGAAAAACTGTTTTTT
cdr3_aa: CAITGGRGEKLFF

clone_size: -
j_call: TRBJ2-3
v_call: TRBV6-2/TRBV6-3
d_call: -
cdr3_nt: TGTGCCAGCAACCCGGGACTCCTCACAGATACGCAGTATTTT
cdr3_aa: CASNPGLLTDTQYF

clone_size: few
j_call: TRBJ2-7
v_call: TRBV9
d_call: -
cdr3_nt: TGTGCCAGCAGCGTAGACGGCTACGAGCAGTACTTC
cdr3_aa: CASSVDGYEQYF

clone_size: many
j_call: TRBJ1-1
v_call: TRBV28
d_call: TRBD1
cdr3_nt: TGTGCCAGCAGCCGCTACACAGGGGACACTGAAGCTTTCTTT
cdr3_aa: CASSRYTGDTEAFF

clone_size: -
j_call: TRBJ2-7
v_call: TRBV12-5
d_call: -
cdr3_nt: TGTGCTAGTGGTCTCCTAAGCTACGAGCAGTACTTC
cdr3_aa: CASGLLSYEQYF

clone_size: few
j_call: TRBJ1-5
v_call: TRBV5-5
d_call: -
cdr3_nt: TGTGCCAGCAGCTCCTCTGGAGATCAGCCCCAGCATTTT
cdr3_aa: CASSSSGDQPQHF

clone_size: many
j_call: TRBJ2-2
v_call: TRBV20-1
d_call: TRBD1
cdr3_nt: TGCAGTGCTGGACAGGGGGCGTCCCCCGGGGAGCTGTTTTTT
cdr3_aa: CSAGQGASPGELFF

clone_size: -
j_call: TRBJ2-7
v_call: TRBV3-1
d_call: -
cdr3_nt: TGTGCCAGCAGCCACAGGGTATCCTACGAGCAGTACTTC
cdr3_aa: CASSHRVSYEQYF

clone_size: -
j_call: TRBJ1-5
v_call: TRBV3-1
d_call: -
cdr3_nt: TGTGCCAGCAGCCAGGGCTCGGGTCAGCCCCAGCATTTT
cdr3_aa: CASSQGSGQPQHF

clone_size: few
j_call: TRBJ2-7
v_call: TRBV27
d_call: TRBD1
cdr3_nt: TGTGCCAGCCTAAAGACAGGGGGTTCTAACGAGCAGTACTTC
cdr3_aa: CASLKTGGSNEQYF

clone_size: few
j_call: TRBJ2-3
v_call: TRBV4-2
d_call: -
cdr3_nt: TGTGCCAGCAGCCAAGAGGCCAGCACAGATACGCAGTATTTT
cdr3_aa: CASSQEASTDTQYF

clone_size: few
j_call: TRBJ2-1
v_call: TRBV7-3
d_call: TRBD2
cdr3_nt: TGTGCCAGCAGCCCTACTAGCGGGAGGAACAATGAGCAGTTCTTC
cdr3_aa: CASSPTSGRNNEQFF

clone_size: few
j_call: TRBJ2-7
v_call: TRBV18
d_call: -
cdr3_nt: TGTGCCAGCGCAGGAGGGAGCTACGAGCAGTACTTC
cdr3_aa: CASAGGSYEQYF

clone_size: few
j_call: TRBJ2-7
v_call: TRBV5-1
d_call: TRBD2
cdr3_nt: TGCGCCAGCAGCCGCGGGGGGCGGGAGTCCTCCGAGCAGTACTTC
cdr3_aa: CASSRGGRESSEQYF

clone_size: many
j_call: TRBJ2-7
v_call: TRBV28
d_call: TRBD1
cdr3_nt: TGTGCCAGCAGTCAAGGAACCAAGGGACAGATGATCTACGAGCAGTACTTC
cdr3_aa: CASSQGTKGQMIYEQYF